Below are 30 T cell receptor beta chains sequenced from a single sample in a study of T cells after yellow fever vaccination. MiXCR was run by TCRdb on the 5' RACE reads, yielding one entry per CDR3 protein. The repertoire holds 120,000 or so distinct CDR3 sequences, with almost 9% as singletons. The source material was CD8+ T cells sorted from PBMCs, sampled on the day of the yellow fever booster vaccination. These TCRs come from a man aged 18 to 30 who received the YFV17D yellow fever vaccine.

This chain joins TRBV4-1 and TRBJ1-5; tentatively, D is TRBD1 (5 bases). Germline values: CDR1 MGHRA, CDR2 YSYEKL. The CDR3 has 19 amino acids. The V end lost 0 bases, the J end lost 0 bases, and 18 bases lay between the germline ends. Here the CDR3 DNA reads TGCGCCAGCAGCCAAGACGACAGACTAACCTACGATAGCAATCAGCCCCAGCATTTT. Its translation: CASSQDDRLTYDSNQPQHF.

The chain employs TRBV12-3 or TRBV12-4 and TRBJ1-4, with no clear D. Trimming left V 5 bases short and J 5 bases short, with 3 bases between. CDR3 length equals 11 residues. In DNA form, the CDR3 reads TGTGCCAGCAGTCAGAATGAAAAACTGTTTTTT. This gives the protein CASSQNEKLFF.

This clonotype was observed a handful of times. V usage is TRBV15 and J usage is TRBJ2-7; TRBD2 aligns across 7 bases. The CDR3 is made up of 17 amino acids. The V gene end was trimmed by 1 base and the J gene end by 0 bases; junction bases not matched to a gene: 9. CDR1 and CDR2 from the germline V gene are LNHNV and YYDKDF (reference sequence). The CDR3 region is CATSRVGEGQSSYEQYF. The CDR3, as DNA: TGTGCCACCAGCAGAGTCGGGGAGGGTCAGAGCTCCTACGAGCAGTACTTC.

This clonotype has only a few counts. The rearrangement uses TRBV27 and TRBJ2-5, with D tentatively TRBD2 (6 bases). CDR1 is MNHEY and CDR2 is SMNVEV in the germline V gene (reference sequence). The V end was cut by 3 bases, the J end by 4 bases, with 12 bases between. The CDR3 runs 14 residues. The CDR3 sequence: CASSFGLEGETQYF. For the CDR3, the DNA is TGTGCCAGCAGTTTTGGGTTGGAGGGAGAGACCCAGTACTTC.

The chain has TRBV12-3 or TRBV12-4 and TRBJ1-3; D is perhaps TRBD1 (5 bases). The CDR3 consists of 14 residues. V dropped 6 bases and J dropped 8 bases, with 17 bases sitting between them. The CDR3 is CASSSQGPTDTIYF. The CDR3 coding sequence is TGTGCCAGCAGCTCGCAGGGACCCACCGACACCATATATTTT.

In its sample, this clonotype was seen a few times. This rearrangement joins TRBV27 to TRBJ1-5; 8 nucleotides match TRBD1. V lost 6 bases to trimming and J lost 4 bases; unmatched junction nucleotides: 5. There are 14 residues in the CDR3. Germline V gene lookup returns CDR1 MNHEY and CDR2 SMNVEV (reference sequence). In nucleotides, the CDR3 is TGTGCCAGCAGACCAGGGGGCTCGAATCAGCCCCAGCATTTT. It is translated as CASRPGGSNQPQHF.

The sample holds a few counts of this clonotype. The CDR3 DNA sequence: TGTGCCAGCAGCTTATCAGGGAGCGAAAAACTGTTTTTT. It encodes CASSLSGSEKLFF. This rearrangement joins TRBV7-9 to TRBJ1-4; D might be TRBD1 (5 bases). The CDR3 covers 13 residues. In germline, CDR1 is SEHNR, CDR2 FQNEAQ (reference sequence). V lost 2 bases, J lost 8 bases, and 9 bases lay in between.

Only a few counts were recorded for this clonotype. The chain couples TRBV12-3 or TRBV12-4 to TRBJ2-2, with D perhaps TRBD2 (5 bases). The length of the CDR3 is 14 residues. V was cut by 8 bases and J by 9 bases, with 19 bases left in between. CDR3 loop: CASLPRLAPRELFF. The CDR3 DNA reads TGTGCCAGCCTACCGAGGCTAGCTCCTAGGGAGCTGTTTTTT.

The chain has TRBV20-1 and TRBJ2-7; D perhaps matches TRBD2 (5 bases). The CDR3 consists of 15 residues. Germline values: CDR1 DFQATT, CDR2 SNEGSKA (reference sequence). V lost 0 bases, J lost 6 bases, and 18 bases lay in between. The CDR3: CSARDNEGMVAEQYF. CDR3 in DNA: TGCAGTGCTAGAGATAACGAGGGAATGGTGGCCGAGCAGTACTTC.

V usage is TRBV4-3 and J usage is TRBJ2-1; 7 bases map to TRBD1. Germline loops: CDR1 LGHNA, CDR2 YSLEER. Trimming took 1 base from V and 3 from J; bases not matched to a gene: 6. The CDR3 spans 16 residues. The CDR3 nucleotides are TGCGCCAGCAGCCAAGGGGGCACAGGGGTCTACAATGAGCAGTTCTTC. Encoded protein: CASSQGGTGVYNEQFF.

In its sample, this clonotype was seen a few times. This rearrangement joins TRBV20-1 to TRBJ2-1; 9 bases line up with TRBD2. The CDR3 covers 14 residues. The germline gives CDR1 DFQATT, CDR2 SNEGSKA (reference sequence). After removal of 3 bases from V and 5 bases from J, the junction contained 5 bases not matched to a gene. The CDR3 region is CSASGTSFNNEQFF. The DNA for the CDR3 is TGCAGTGCTAGCGGGACTAGCTTCAACAATGAGCAGTTCTTC.

J is TRBJ2-7 and V is TRBV6-5, with TRBD1 identical over 7 bases. Looked up from germline, CDR1 is MNHEY and CDR2 is SVGAGI. The V and J ends lost 0 bases and 6 bases, in that order; junction bases with no gene match: 17. The CDR3 covers 18 residues. This CDR3 is CASSYSRAGQEPVIEQYF. The DNA for the CDR3 is TGTGCCAGCAGTTACTCGAGGGCCGGACAGGAACCCGTTATCGAGCAGTACTTC.

This clonotype was seen only a few times. The chain links TRBV7-9 to TRBJ2-5; D gene uncertain. V was cut by 4 bases and J by 5 bases, with 20 bases left in between. Germline-derived CDR1 and CDR2 are SEHNR and FQNEAQ (reference sequence). This CDR3 comprises 16 residues. The CDR3 region is CASSSTVTGLGETQYF. The DNA of the CDR3 is TGTGCCAGCAGCTCGACCGTGACCGGGTTGGGTGAGACCCAGTACTTC.

The rearrangement links TRBV4-3 to TRBJ1-1, with D maybe TRBD1 (5 bases). Between the trimmed V and J ends, which lost 5 bases and 11 bases, there was a span of 24 bases. CDR1 and CDR2 from the germline V gene are LGHNA and YSLEER. This CDR3 comprises 15 residues. In nucleotides, the CDR3 is TGCGCCAGCAGCACTCAATCCGGGGCAGCGGTCGGTGCTTTCTTT. It encodes CASSTQSGAAVGAFF.

The rearrangement links TRBV7-3 to TRBJ2-3; no firm D call. Looked up from germline, CDR1 is SGHTA and CDR2 is FQGTGA. The CDR3 length is 15 residues. V was pared by 2 bases and J by 0 bases, with 9 bases between. The DNA of the CDR3 is TGTGCCAGCAGCTTATCGGGTTCTAGCACAGATACGCAGTATTTT. Protein product: CASSLSGSSTDTQYF.

The chain has TRBV12-3 or TRBV12-4 and TRBJ1-3; D perhaps matches TRBD1 (6 bases). This CDR3 contains 14 residues. Deletions cut 5 bases from V and 3 bases from J, with 11 bases between. The CDR3 bases are TGTGCCAGCAGTAGAGGGGGTTTTGGAAACACCATATATTTT. This encodes CASSRGGFGNTIYF.

The chain uses TRBV29-1 and TRBJ1-2; no reliable D call. The germline V gene has CDR1 SQVTM and CDR2 ANQGSEA. CDR3 size: 10 residues. V lost 7 bases and J 8 bases, leaving 11 bases between the germline ends. CDR3 DNA: TGCAGCGCCGAAATCGTAGGCTACACCTTC. As protein: CSAEIVGYTF.

The gene calls are TRBV5-6 and TRBJ2-1; 7 bases agree with TRBD2. Looked up from germline, CDR1 is SGHDT and CDR2 is YYEEEE. The CDR3 is 15 residues long. The J segment lost 4 bases and the V segment lost 4 bases, leaving 8 bases of the junction unmatched. The CDR3 sequence: CASSGGDQTYNEQFF. The CDR3 DNA sequence: TGTGCCAGCAGCGGGGGGGACCAAACGTACAATGAGCAGTTCTTC.

This clonotype was detected only a few times. This chain uses TRBV6-6 with TRBJ2-3; D unclear. Per the germline V gene, CDR1 is MNHNY and CDR2 is SVGAGI (reference sequence). The CDR3 totals 12 residues. With 0 bases removed from V and 6 bases from J, the gap between germline ends came to 4 bases. The CDR3 nucleotides are TGTGCCAGCAGTTACTCGGGGGATACGCAGTATTTT. This sequence encodes CASSYSGDTQYF.

The chain recombines TRBV5-1 with TRBJ2-1; TRBD1 is a possible D gene (6 bases). Trimming stripped 2 bases from V and 2 bases from J, with 23 bases between. Germline assignment: CDR1 SGHRS and CDR2 YFSETQ. This CDR3 is 19 amino acids long. Here the CDR3 DNA reads TGCGCCAGCAGCTTTAGTCCACAGGGAGAGGTGGGCACCTACAATGAGCAGTTCTTC. This translates into CASSFSPQGEVGTYNEQFF.

This clonotype was observed a handful of times. The chain has TRBV7-9 and TRBJ1-1; a weak D match, TRBD1 (6 bases). Trimming cost V 3 bases and J 1 base, with 21 bases left between them. The length of the CDR3 is 18 residues. Germline assignment: CDR1 SEHNR and CDR2 FQNEAQ (reference sequence). The CDR3 spells CASSFGRGPNRKNTEAFF. The CDR3 bases are TGTGCCAGCAGCTTTGGCAGGGGCCCAAATAGAAAGAACACTGAAGCTTTCTTT.

This clonotype was counted between two and nine times. V usage is TRBV12-3 or TRBV12-4 and J usage is TRBJ1-1, with a tentative D call TRBD1 (5 bases). There are 11 residues in the CDR3. The germline V and J ends were trimmed by 7 bases and 5 bases, with 8 bases remaining between them. The DNA for the CDR3 is TGTGCCAGCAAGCGGGGGACTGAAGCTTTCTTT. It codes for CASKRGTEAFF.

The chain recombines TRBV6-1 with TRBJ2-3; 8 bases are a match to TRBD1. The CDR3 has 15 amino acids. The ends lost 4 bases at V and 4 bases at J; junction bases unmatched: 7. CDR1 and CDR2 (germline): MNHNS, SASEGT. The CDR3 DNA follows: TGTGCCAGCAGTGTAATTGGACAGGGAGCAGATACGCAGTATTTT. Translation: CASSVIGQGADTQYF.

This clonotype was observed at least ten times. The chain combines TRBV20-1 with TRBJ2-1, with 8 positions matching TRBD2. CDR1 and CDR2 (germline): DFQATT, SNEGSKA (reference sequence). The length of the CDR3 is 13 residues. The V and J ends lost 5 bases and 1 base, in that order; junction bases with no gene match: 1. The CDR3 nucleotides read TGCAGTGCTGGACTAGCATCCTACAATGAGCAGTTCTTC. This translates into CSAGLASYNEQFF.

In its sample, this clonotype was seen a few times. V and J are TRBV7-9 and TRBJ2-5, with D possibly TRBD2 on 6 matching bases. The length of the CDR3 is 15 residues. Trimming pared 7 bases from V and 8 bases from J, leaving 23 bases between. CDR1 is SEHNR and CDR2 is FQNEAQ in the germline V gene (reference sequence). CDR3 sequence reads: CASTSRGSGSVTQYF. CDR3 DNA sequence: TGTGCCAGCACCTCCCGGGGTAGCGGTTCAGTAACCCAGTACTTC.

This clonotype was recorded a few times. This chain connects TRBV28 to TRBJ1-5; a weak D match, TRBD1 (6 bases). Trimming took 7 bases from V and 6 from J, leaving 19 bases between them. The CDR3 length is 15 residues. Germline lookup yields CDR1 MDHEN and CDR2 SYDVKM. The CDR3 loop is CASIDRSGGGQPQHF. The CDR3 DNA reads TGTGCCAGCATAGATCGGTCGGGGGGCGGTCAGCCCCAGCATTTT.

The sample holds many counts of this clonotype. This sequence joins TRBV12-3 or TRBV12-4 and TRBJ2-3; 9 bases are shared with TRBD2. Losses at the gene ends were 7 bases for V and 4 bases for J; bases not matched to a gene: 12. CDR3 size: 16 residues. The CDR3 sequence is CASTLGRGGSADTQYF. The CDR3, as DNA: TGTGCCAGCACTCTGGGGCGGGGGGGTAGCGCAGATACGCAGTATTTT.

A few counts support this clonotype. The genes are TRBV19 and TRBJ1-5, with 9 bases identical to TRBD1. The germline gives CDR1 LNHDA, CDR2 SQIVND (reference sequence). The trim removed 0 bases at V and 7 bases at J, leaving 4 bases unmatched. The CDR3 has 15 residues. CDR3 bases: TGTGCCAGTAGTATAGAATCGGGACAGGGCCAGCCCCAGCATTTT. It specifies CASSIESGQGQPQHF.

This clonotype was observed a handful of times. This chain uses TRBV19 with TRBJ2-7; the match to TRBD1 covers 10 bases. With V trimmed by 3 bases and J by 3 bases, 2 bases remained unmatched. The germline CDR1 and CDR2 sequences are LNHDA and SQIVND (reference sequence). The CDR3 spans 14 residues. CDR3: CASSIGTGDYEQYV. CDR3 bases: TGTGCCAGTAGTATTGGGACAGGGGACTACGAGCAGTACGTC.

The table lists this clonotype with a few counts. The chain uses TRBV7-9 and TRBJ2-7, with TRBD1 as a possible D gene (6 bases). The germline V gene encodes CDR1 SEHNR and CDR2 FQNEAQ (reference sequence). V dropped 0 bases and J dropped 0 bases, with 9 bases sitting between them. The length of the CDR3 is 15 residues. The DNA of the CDR3 is TGTGCCAGCAGCTTAGCGGACAGCAGCTCCTACGAGCAGTACTTC. This translates into CASSLADSSSYEQYF.